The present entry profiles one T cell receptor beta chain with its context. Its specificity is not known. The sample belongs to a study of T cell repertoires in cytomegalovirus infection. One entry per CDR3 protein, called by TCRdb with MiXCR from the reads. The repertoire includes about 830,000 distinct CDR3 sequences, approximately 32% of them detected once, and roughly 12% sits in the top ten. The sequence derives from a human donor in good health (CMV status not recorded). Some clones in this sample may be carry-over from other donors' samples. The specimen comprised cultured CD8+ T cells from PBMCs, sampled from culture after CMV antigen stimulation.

CDR3 DNA: TGTGCCAGCAGCCCTAACCCGGGGGGATATGGCTACACCTTC. The encoded protein is CASSPNPGGYGYTF. J is TRBJ1-2 and V is TRBV7-2; tentative D call: TRBD1 (5 bases). The germline CDR1 and CDR2 sequences are SGHTA and FQGNSA. The V end was cut by 5 bases, the J end by 5 bases, with 15 bases between. This CDR3 is 14 amino acids long. Using reference TRBV7-2 and TRBJ1-2 for the parts outside the CDR3, the full variable domain is GAGVSQSPSNKVTEKGKDVELRCDPISGHTALYWYRQSLGQGLEFLIYFQGNSAPDKSGLPSDRFSAERTGGSVSTLTIQRTQQEDSAVYLCASSPNPGGYGYTFGSGTRLTVV.